This TCR beta chain was sequenced in a study of vaccination and CD4 T cells after COVID-19. For the study at large: Investigators stimulated cells with overlapping spike peptides drawn from SARS-CoV-2, HCoV-NL63, HCoV-OC43 and HCoV-229E. Study-wide points: Median reactive clonotypes, those recognizing SARS-CoV-2, rose from 21 to 38, not significantly.

The Oncomine TCR Beta short-read assay sequenced DNA from cultured CD4+ T cells. TCRdb reprocessed the PCR reads via MiXCR and lists one record per CDR3 protein. Here the sample spans under 30,000 distinct CDR3 sequences, roughly 44% being singletons. The treatment was: roughly nine-day PBMC culture with coronavirus spike peptide pools or control peptides (ViraFEST assay). With fresh IL-2 medium, half the medium was replaced on days 3 and 7. The CDR3 is 14 amino acids. The germline gives CDR1 ENHRY, CDR2 SYGVKD. V lost 2 bases to trimming and J lost 4 bases, with 10 bases between them. Of note for this clonotype: Its cognate antigen is unknown.

The sample comprised CD4+ T cells from blood, cultured in vitro. This TCR was recovered from a human donor who had recovered from COVID-19. The V gene is TRBV10-3, the J gene TRBJ2-3, with D hard to call. CDR3 bases: TGTGCCATCAGTGAGACGACTGGTTCAGATACGCAGTATTTT. Residues: CAISETTGSDTQYF.